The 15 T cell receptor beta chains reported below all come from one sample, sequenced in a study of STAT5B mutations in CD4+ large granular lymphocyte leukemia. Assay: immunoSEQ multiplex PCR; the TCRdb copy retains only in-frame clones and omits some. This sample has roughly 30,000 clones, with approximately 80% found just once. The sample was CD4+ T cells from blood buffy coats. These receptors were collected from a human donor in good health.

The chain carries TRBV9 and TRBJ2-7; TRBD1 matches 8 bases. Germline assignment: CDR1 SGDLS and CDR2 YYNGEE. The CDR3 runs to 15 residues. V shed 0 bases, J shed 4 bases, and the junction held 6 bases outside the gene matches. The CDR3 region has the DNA TGTGCCAGCAGCGTAGCCCCAGACAGGGGTTACGAGCAGTACTTC. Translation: CASSVAPDRGYEQYF. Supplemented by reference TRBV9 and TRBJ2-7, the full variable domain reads DSGVTQTPKHLITATGQRVTLRCSPRSGDLSVYWYQQSLDQGLQFLIQYYNGEERAKGNILERFSAQQFPDLHSELNLSSLELGDSALYFCASSVAPDRGYEQYFGPGTRLTVT.

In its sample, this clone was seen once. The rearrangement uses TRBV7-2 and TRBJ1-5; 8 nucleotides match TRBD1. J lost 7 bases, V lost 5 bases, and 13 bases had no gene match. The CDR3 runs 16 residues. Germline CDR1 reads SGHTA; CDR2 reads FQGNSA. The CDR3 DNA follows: TGTGCCAGCAGCCAGACCGGGACAGGAGCTTGGCAGCCCCAGCATTTT. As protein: CASSQTGTGAWQPQHF.

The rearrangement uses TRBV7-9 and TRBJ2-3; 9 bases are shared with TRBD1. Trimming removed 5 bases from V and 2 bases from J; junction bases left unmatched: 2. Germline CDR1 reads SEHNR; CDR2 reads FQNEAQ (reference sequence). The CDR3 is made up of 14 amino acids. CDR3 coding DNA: TGTGCCAGCAGCGACAGGGGGGCCACAGATACGCAGTATTTT. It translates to CASSDRGATDTQYF.

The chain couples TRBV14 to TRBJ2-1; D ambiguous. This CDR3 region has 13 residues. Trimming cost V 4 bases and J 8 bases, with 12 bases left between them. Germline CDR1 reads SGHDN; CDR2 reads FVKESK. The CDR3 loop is CASSRFQRDEQFF. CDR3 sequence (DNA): TGTGCCAGCAGCCGGTTCCAGCGAGATGAGCAGTTCTTC.

CDR3 coding DNA: TGTGCCAGCAGCCGCCGGGCCTTCAATCAGCCCCAGCATTTT. As protein: CASSRRAFNQPQHF. This chain connects TRBV6-5 to TRBJ1-5; D remains ambiguous. The CDR3 contains 14 residues. Germline V gene lookup returns CDR1 MNHEY and CDR2 SVGAGI. The ends were cut back, 6 bases at V and 3 bases at J, with 12 bases in the middle.

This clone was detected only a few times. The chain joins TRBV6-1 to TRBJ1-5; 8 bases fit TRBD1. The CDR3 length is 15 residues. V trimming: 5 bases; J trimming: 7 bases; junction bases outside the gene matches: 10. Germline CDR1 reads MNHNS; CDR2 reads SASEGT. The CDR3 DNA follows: TGTGCCAGCAGTCCGAGGACAGGGCCTGGACAGCCCCAGCATTTT. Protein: CASSPRTGPGQPQHF.

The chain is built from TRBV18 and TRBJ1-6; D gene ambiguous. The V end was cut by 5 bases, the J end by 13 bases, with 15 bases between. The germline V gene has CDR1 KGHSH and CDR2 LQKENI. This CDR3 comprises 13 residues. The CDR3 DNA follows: TGTGCCAGCTCATCAATGGAACAGTCTCCCCTCCACTTT. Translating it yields CASSSMEQSPLHF.

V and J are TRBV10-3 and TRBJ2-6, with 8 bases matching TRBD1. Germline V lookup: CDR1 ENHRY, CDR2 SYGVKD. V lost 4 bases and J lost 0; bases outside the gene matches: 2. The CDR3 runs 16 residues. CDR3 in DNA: TGTGCCATCAGTGGTACAGGGGGCTCTGGGGCCAACGTCCTGACTTTC. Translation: CAISGTGGSGANVLTF.

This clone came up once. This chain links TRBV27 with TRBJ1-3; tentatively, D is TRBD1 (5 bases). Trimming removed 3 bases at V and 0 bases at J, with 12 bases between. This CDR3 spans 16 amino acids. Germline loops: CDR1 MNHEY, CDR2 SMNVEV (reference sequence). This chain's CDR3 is CASSLRGAISGNTIYF. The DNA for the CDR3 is TGTGCCAGCAGTTTGAGGGGAGCGATCTCTGGAAACACCATATATTTT.

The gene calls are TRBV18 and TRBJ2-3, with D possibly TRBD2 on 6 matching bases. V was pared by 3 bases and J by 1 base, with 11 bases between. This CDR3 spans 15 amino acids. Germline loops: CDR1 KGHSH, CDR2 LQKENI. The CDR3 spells CASSPGGGGTDTQYF. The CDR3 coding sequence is TGTGCCAGCTCACCGGGAGGCGGGGGCACAGATACGCAGTATTTT. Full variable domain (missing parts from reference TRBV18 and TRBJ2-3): NAGVMQNPRHLVRRRGQEARLRCSPMKGHSHVYWYRQLPEEGLKFMVYLQKENIIDESGMPKERFSAEFPKEGPSILRIQQVVRGDSAAYFCASSPGGGGTDTQYFGPGTRLTVL.

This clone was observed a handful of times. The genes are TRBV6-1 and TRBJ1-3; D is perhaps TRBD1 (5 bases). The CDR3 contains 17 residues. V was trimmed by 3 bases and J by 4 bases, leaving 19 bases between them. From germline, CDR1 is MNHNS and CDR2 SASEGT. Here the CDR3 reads CASSDGASEASGNTIYF. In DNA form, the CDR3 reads TGTGCCAGCAGTGATGGGGCCTCGGAGGCGTCGGGAAACACCATATATTTT.

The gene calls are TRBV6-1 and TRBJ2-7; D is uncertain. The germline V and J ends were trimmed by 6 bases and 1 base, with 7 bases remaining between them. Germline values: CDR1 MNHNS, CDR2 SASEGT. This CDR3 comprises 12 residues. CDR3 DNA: TGTGCCAGCAGGGTAGGTTCCTACGAGCAGTACGTC. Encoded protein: CASRVGSYEQYV.

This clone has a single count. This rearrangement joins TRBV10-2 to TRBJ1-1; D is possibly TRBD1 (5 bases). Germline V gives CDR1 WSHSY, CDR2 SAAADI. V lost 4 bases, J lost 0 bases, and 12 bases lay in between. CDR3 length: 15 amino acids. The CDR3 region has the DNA TGCGCCAGCAGTGGAGGGGTTCCAATGAACACTGAAGCTTTCTTT. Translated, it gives CASSGGVPMNTEAFF.

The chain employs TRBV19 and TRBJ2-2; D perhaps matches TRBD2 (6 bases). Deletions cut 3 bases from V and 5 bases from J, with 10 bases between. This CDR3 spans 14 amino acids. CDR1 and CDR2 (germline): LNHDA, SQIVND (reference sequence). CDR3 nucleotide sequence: TGTGCCAGTAGTATCGGGGGAAGGACCGGGGAGCTGTTTTTT. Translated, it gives CASSIGGRTGELFF.

This chain's CDR3 is CASSQDTGTNTIYF. The CDR3 nucleotides are TGCGCCAGCAGCCAAGATACAGGTACGAACACCATATATTTT. The V call is TRBV4-3, the J call TRBJ1-3; perhaps TRBD1 as D (5 bases). CDR3 length: 14 residues. With 0 bases removed from V and 7 bases from J, the gap between germline ends came to 10 bases. In germline, CDR1 is LGHNA, CDR2 YSLEER.